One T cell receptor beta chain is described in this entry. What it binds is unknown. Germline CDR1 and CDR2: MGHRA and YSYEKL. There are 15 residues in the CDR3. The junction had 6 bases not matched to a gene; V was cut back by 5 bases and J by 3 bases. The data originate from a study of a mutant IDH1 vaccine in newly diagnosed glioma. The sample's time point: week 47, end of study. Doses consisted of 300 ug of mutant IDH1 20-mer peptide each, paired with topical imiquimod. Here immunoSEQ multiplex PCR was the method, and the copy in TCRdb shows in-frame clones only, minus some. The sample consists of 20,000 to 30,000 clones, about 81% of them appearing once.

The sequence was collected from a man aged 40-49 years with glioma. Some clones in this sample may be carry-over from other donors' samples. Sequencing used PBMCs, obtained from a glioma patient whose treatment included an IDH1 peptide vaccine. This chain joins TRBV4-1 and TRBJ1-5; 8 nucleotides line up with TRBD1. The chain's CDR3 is CASSTRQGPNQPQHF. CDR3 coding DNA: TGCGCCAGCAGCACTAGACAGGGGCCCAATCAGCCCCAGCATTTT.